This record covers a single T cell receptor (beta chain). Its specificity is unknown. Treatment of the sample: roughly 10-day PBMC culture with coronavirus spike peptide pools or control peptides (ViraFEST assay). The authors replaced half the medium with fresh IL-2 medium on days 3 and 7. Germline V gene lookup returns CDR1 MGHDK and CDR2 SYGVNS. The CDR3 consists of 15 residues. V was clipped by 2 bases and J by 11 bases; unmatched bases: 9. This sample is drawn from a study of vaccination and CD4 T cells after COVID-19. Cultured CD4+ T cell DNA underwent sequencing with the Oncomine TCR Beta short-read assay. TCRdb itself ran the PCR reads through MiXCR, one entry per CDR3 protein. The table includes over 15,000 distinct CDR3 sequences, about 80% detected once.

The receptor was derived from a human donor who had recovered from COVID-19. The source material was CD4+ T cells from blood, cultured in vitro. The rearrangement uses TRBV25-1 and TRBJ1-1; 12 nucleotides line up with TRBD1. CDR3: CASSEAGQGASRAFF. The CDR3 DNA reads TGTGCCAGCAGTGAAGCGGGACAGGGGGCCTCTCGGGCTTTCTTT.